Each of the 30 T cell receptor beta chains below was sequenced from the same sample in a study of T-cell memory formation after mild COVID-19. MiXCR, run by TCRdb on the 5' RACE reads, gives a single entry per CDR3 protein. The table includes some 200,000 distinct CDR3 sequences, about 21% detected once. Sequencing was carried out using PBMCs or a T cell subset sorted from them (not recorded which). The source of these receptors is an adult woman who had mild COVID-19 (a few samples of this study predate the infection). Cell type and time point are not known.

In this sample, this clonotype turned up a few times. The V and J genes are TRBV7-6 and TRBJ1-5; no definite D call. The CDR3 consists of 15 residues. Trimming removed 1 base at V and 1 base at J, with 8 bases between. Germline V gene lookup returns CDR1 SGHVS and CDR2 FNYEAQ. The chain's CDR3 is CASSLVPGSNQPQHF. DNA of the CDR3: TGTGCCAGCAGCTTAGTCCCAGGAAGCAATCAGCCCCAGCATTTT.

The V call is TRBV14, the J call TRBJ1-6; tentative D call: TRBD1 (5 bases). Trimming shortened V by 4 bases and J by 13 bases, and 14 bases separated the two germline ends. CDR1 is SGHDN and CDR2 is FVKESK in the germline V gene. CDR3 length: 13 residues. CDR3 residues: CASSPPGGTPLHF. The CDR3 DNA sequence: TGTGCCAGCAGCCCGCCCGGGGGAACTCCCCTCCACTTT.

V and J are TRBV7-9 and TRBJ1-1, with D possibly matching TRBD1 (5 bases). The germline V gene has CDR1 SEHNR and CDR2 FQNEAQ (reference sequence). This CDR3 has 13 amino acids. With 11 bases removed from V and 7 bases from J, the gap between germline ends came to 20 bases. Here the CDR3 DNA reads TGTGCCGGAACTGGGGAGGGGCGCATTGAAGCTTTCTTT. Its protein product is CAGTGEGRIEAFF.

The chain has TRBV7-3 and TRBJ2-1; 8 bases match TRBD2. This CDR3 spans 15 amino acids. Germline V lookup: CDR1 SGHTA, CDR2 FQGTGA. J lost 3 bases, V lost 4 bases, and 5 bases had no gene match. CDR3 in DNA: TGTGCCAGCAGCTCCGGTAGCGGGGTCTACAATGAGCAGTTCTTC. Translated, it gives CASSSGSGVYNEQFF.

The chain links TRBV19 to TRBJ2-3; weak D call: TRBD2 (5 bases). Per germline, CDR1 LNHDA and CDR2 SQIVND (reference sequence). V was clipped by 10 bases and J by 4 bases, with 27 bases between them. CDR3 length equals 17 residues. The CDR3 sequence: CATGSGRDLLNPDTQYF. CDR3 bases: TGTGCCACTGGCAGCGGACGAGATCTCCTTAATCCAGATACGCAGTATTTT.

The chain employs TRBV29-1 and TRBJ1-1; 10 positions agree with TRBD1. Per the germline V gene, CDR1 is SQVTM and CDR2 is ANQGSEA. The J segment lost 3 bases and the V segment lost 6 bases, leaving 13 bases of the junction unmatched. The CDR3 has 16 residues. The CDR3 sequence is CSVVGQGRMSDTEAFF. The CDR3 DNA reads TGCAGCGTGGTGGGACAGGGGAGAATGAGTGACACTGAAGCTTTCTTT. The whole variable domain, remainder taken from reference TRBV29-1 and TRBJ1-1, is SAVISQKPSRDICQRGTSLTIQCQVDSQVTMMFWYRQQPGQSLTLIATANQGSEATYESGFVIDKFPISRPNLTFSTLTVSNMSPEDSSIYLCSVVGQGRMSDTEAFFGQGTRLTVV.

The genes are TRBV27 and TRBJ1-1; 9 bases map to TRBD1. This CDR3 has 14 amino acids. Trimming took 5 bases from V and 5 from J; bases not matched to a gene: 6. Per germline, CDR1 MNHEY and CDR2 SMNVEV (reference sequence). The CDR3 DNA sequence: TGTGCCAGCAGTCCCCGGGACAGGGTTACTGAAGCTTTCTTT. As protein: CASSPRDRVTEAFF.

This clonotype was counted ten times or more. V and J are TRBV12-3 or TRBV12-4 and TRBJ1-2; tentative D call: TRBD1 (5 bases). Trimming took off 3 bases at V and 2 bases at J, with 7 bases between the two ends. The CDR3 consists of 13 residues. CDR3: CASSFEGNYGYTF. In DNA, the CDR3 is TGTGCCAGCAGTTTTGAGGGGAACTATGGCTACACCTTC.

This chain joins TRBV6-5 and TRBJ2-5; D remains unclear. Looked up from germline, CDR1 is MNHEY and CDR2 is SVGAGI. There are 12 residues in the CDR3. V shed 2 bases and J shed 9 bases, with 10 bases lying between them. CDR3 nucleotides: TGTGCCAGCAGTTACCCAGCTGGTCCCCAGTACTTC. Translating gives CASSYPAGPQYF.

In this sample, this clonotype turned up a few times. J is TRBJ2-7 and V is TRBV4-3; tentative D call: TRBD2 (5 bases). CDR1 is LGHNA, CDR2 YSLEER, per germline. V was pared by 0 bases and J by 1 base, with 10 bases between. The length of the CDR3 is 15 residues. The CDR3 loop is CASSQEREGSYEQYF. CDR3 DNA sequence: TGCGCCAGCAGCCAAGAGCGTGAGGGTTCCTACGAGCAGTACTTC.

This clonotype has a handful of counts. V gene TRBV24-1 combines with J gene TRBJ2-2, with D tentatively TRBD1 or TRBD2 (5 bases each). Germline V gene data show CDR1 as KGHDR and CDR2 as SFDVKD. The V gene lost 0 bases and the J gene lost 1 base, with 8 bases spanning the gap. This CDR3 comprises 16 residues. The CDR3 reads CATSDLTGQNTGELFF. CDR3 in DNA: TGTGCCACCAGTGATTTGACGGGGCAGAACACCGGGGAGCTGTTTTTT.

This clonotype turned up a few times. This chain joins TRBV20-1 and TRBJ2-1; no clear D. The CDR3 totals 16 residues. V dropped 0 bases and J dropped 4 bases, with 16 bases sitting between them. The V gene's germline CDR1 is DFQATT and CDR2 SNEGSKA (reference sequence). CDR3 loop: CSARDHFVGRYNEQFF. The CDR3 nucleotides are TGCAGTGCTAGAGATCATTTCGTCGGAAGGTACAATGAGCAGTTCTTC.

The rearrangement joins TRBV29-1 to TRBJ2-7; 7 bases are a match to TRBD1. Germline V lookup: CDR1 SQVTM, CDR2 ANQGSEA. This CDR3 comprises 13 residues. V lost 6 bases and J lost 0; bases outside the gene matches: 5. The CDR3 here is CSVGGQTSYEQYF. In nucleotides, the CDR3 is TGCAGCGTAGGGGGACAGACCTCCTACGAGCAGTACTTC.

V usage is TRBV20-1 and J usage is TRBJ1-4; 7 bases fit TRBD1. Germline values: CDR1 DFQATT, CDR2 SNEGSKA (reference sequence). With 3 bases clipped from V and 8 bases from J, the junction kept 9 bases outside the gene matches. The CDR3 loop spans 14 amino acids. CDR3 DNA: TGCAGTGCTAGTTCCCTGGACAGGCCAGAAAAACTGTTTTTT. It encodes CSASSLDRPEKLFF.

There are a few counts of this clonotype. The chain links TRBV20-1 to TRBJ1-2; 7 bases match TRBD1. In germline, CDR1 is DFQATT, CDR2 SNEGSKA (reference sequence). The V and J ends lost 0 bases and 1 base, in that order; junction bases with no gene match: 5. The CDR3 runs to 15 residues. CDR3 residues: CSARDDTGVNYGYTF. In DNA, the CDR3 is TGCAGTGCTAGAGACGATACAGGGGTTAACTATGGCTACACCTTC.

The V call is TRBV20-1, the J call TRBJ2-1; 9 bases line up with TRBD2. Looked up from germline, CDR1 is DFQATT and CDR2 is SNEGSKA (reference sequence). The V and J ends lost 0 bases and 5 bases, in that order; junction bases with no gene match: 5. The CDR3 contains 15 residues. The chain's CDR3 is CSAREFGTSHNEQFF. DNA of the CDR3: TGCAGTGCTAGAGAGTTCGGGACTAGCCACAATGAGCAGTTCTTC.

This sequence joins TRBV12-3 or TRBV12-4 and TRBJ2-5; 8 bases align to TRBD2. CDR3 length: 13 residues. V was clipped by 6 bases and J by 5 bases; unmatched bases: 5. The CDR3 DNA reads TGTGCCAGCAGACCGGGGGGGTCGGAGACCCAGTACTTC. Translation gives CASRPGGSETQYF.

This clonotype was detected a few times. V is TRBV27 and J is TRBJ2-7; perhaps TRBD2 as D (6 bases). Trimming removed 3 bases from V and 2 bases from J, with 23 bases in between. Germline CDR1 and CDR2: MNHEY and SMNVEV (reference sequence). The CDR3 has 18 amino acids. CDR3 loop: CASSFLFPARDFPYEQYF. The CDR3 DNA sequence: TGTGCCAGCAGTTTCCTTTTTCCAGCCCGGGACTTCCCCTACGAGCAGTACTTC.

The rearrangement joins TRBV4-2 to TRBJ1-1; tentative D call: TRBD1 (5 bases). V was trimmed by 0 bases and J by 5 bases, leaving 13 bases between them. The CDR3 length is 15 residues. Looked up from germline, CDR1 is LGHNA and CDR2 is YNFKEQ. CDR3 sequence (DNA): TGTGCCAGCAGCCAAGAATCTTGGGGGGATACTGAAGCTTTCTTT. Protein sequence: CASSQESWGDTEAFF.

The rearrangement links TRBV12-3 or TRBV12-4 to TRBJ2-2; D may correspond to TRBD1 or TRBD2 (5 bases each). The CDR3 covers 20 residues. Between the trimmed V and J ends, which lost 1 base and 5 bases, there was a span of 26 bases. This CDR3 is CASSLGPIRDQGGATGELFF. CDR3 in DNA: TGTGCCAGCAGTTTAGGCCCGATTAGGGACCAAGGTGGGGCGACCGGGGAGCTGTTTTTT.

This clonotype has only a few counts. The chain combines TRBV6-2 or TRBV6-3 with TRBJ2-7; 8 nucleotides match TRBD1. J was trimmed by 5 bases and V by 5 bases; bases with no gene match: 5. The CDR3 runs 13 residues. Germline CDR1 is MNHEY and CDR2 is SVGEGT. CDR3 coding DNA: TGTGCCAGCAGTACCGGACAGGGCGACGAGCAGTACTTC. Its protein product is CASSTGQGDEQYF.

V gene TRBV19 combines with J gene TRBJ1-1; D ambiguous. This CDR3 is 11 amino acids long. The germline V and J ends were trimmed by 3 bases and 9 bases, with 8 bases remaining between them. The V gene's germline CDR1 is LNHDA and CDR2 SQIVND (reference sequence). The CDR3 spells CASSMGRQAFF. DNA of the CDR3: TGTGCCAGTAGTATGGGCAGGCAAGCTTTCTTT. The variable domain in full, completed from reference TRBV19 and TRBJ1-1, reads DGGITQSPKYLFRKEGQNVTLSCEQNLNHDAMYWYRQDPGQGLRLIYYSQIVNDFQKGDIAEGYSVSREKKESFPLTVTSAQKNPTAFYLCASSMGRQAFFGQGTRLTVV.

This clonotype was found a few times. The chain couples TRBV19 to TRBJ2-1; 11 bases fit TRBD2. Germline trimming cut 5 bases from V and 7 bases from J; bases unmatched to any gene: 7. The CDR3 totals 15 residues. In germline, CDR1 is LNHDA, CDR2 SQIVND (reference sequence). This CDR3 reads CASSPLAGGMNEQFF. The CDR3 DNA is TGTGCCAGTAGTCCTCTAGCGGGGGGTATGAATGAGCAGTTCTTC. Together with reference TRBV19 and TRBJ2-1, the CDR3 gives the full variable domain: DGGITQSPKYLFRKEGQNVTLSCEQNLNHDAMYWYRQDPGQGLRLIYYSQIVNDFQKGDIAEGYSVSREKKESFPLTVTSAQKNPTAFYLCASSPLAGGMNEQFFGPGTRLTVL.

This chain joins TRBV20-1 and TRBJ2-3; tentative D call: TRBD1 (6 bases). This CDR3 region has 12 residues. Trimming took 0 bases from V and 11 from J, leaving 12 bases between them. Germline V CDR1 and CDR2: DFQATT, SNEGSKA (reference sequence). CDR3 sequence reads: CSARDEGTLQYF. The CDR3, as DNA: TGCAGTGCTAGAGACGAGGGGACACTGCAGTATTTT.

This clonotype was detected a few times. The genes are TRBV9 and TRBJ2-1; TRBD2 aligns across 7 bases. This CDR3 has 16 amino acids. Germline CDR1 reads SGDLS; CDR2 reads YYNGEE. Losses at the gene ends were 0 bases for V and 4 bases for J; bases not matched to a gene: 7. The CDR3 protein is CASSVGGGPAYNEQFF. The CDR3 nucleotides are TGTGCCAGCAGCGTAGGGGGAGGGCCGGCATACAATGAGCAGTTCTTC.

This clonotype was picked up a small number of times. V usage is TRBV7-2 and J usage is TRBJ2-7; D remains ambiguous. The CDR3 sequence is 14 residues long. In germline, CDR1 is SGHTA, CDR2 FQGNSA. V was cut by 5 bases and J by 1 base, with 12 bases left in between. The CDR3 loop reads CASSRTDGSYEQYF. CDR3 nucleotide sequence: TGTGCCAGCAGCCGGACGGACGGATCCTACGAGCAGTACTTC.

This chain links TRBV5-1 with TRBJ2-2; the D is unclear. Germline values: CDR1 SGHRS, CDR2 YFSETQ. Deletions cut 5 bases from V and 4 bases from J, with 12 bases between. This CDR3 contains 14 residues. The CDR3 protein is CASSFDTFTGELFF. DNA of the CDR3: TGCGCCAGCAGTTTTGACACCTTCACCGGGGAGCTGTTTTTT. Full variable domain (outside the CDR3, taken from reference TRBV5-1 and TRBJ2-2): KAGVTQTPRYLIKTRGQQVTLSCSPISGHRSVSWYQQTPGQGLQFLFEYFSETQRNKGNFPGRFSGRQFSNSRSEMNVSTLELGDSALYLCASSFDTFTGELFFGEGSRLTVL.

This clonotype was seen more than once but under ten times. CDR3 DNA: TGTGCCAGCAGCTCCGCCACAGGGGGCGTTCAGCCCCAGCATTTT. Protein: CASSSATGGVQPQHF. The rearrangement links TRBV7-6 to TRBJ1-5; the match to TRBD1 covers 9 bases. Germline loops: CDR1 SGHVS, CDR2 FNYEAQ. The V gene end was trimmed by 4 bases and the J gene end by 6 bases; junction bases not matched to a gene: 7. The CDR3 length is 15 residues. Looking up the rest from reference TRBV7-6 and TRBJ1-5 gives the full variable domain: GAGVSQSPRYKVTKRGQDVALRCDPISGHVSLYWYRQALGQGPEFLTYFNYEAQQDKSGLPNDRFSAERPEGSISTLTIQRTEQRDSAMYRCASSSATGGVQPQHFGDGTRLSIL.

The genes are TRBV9 and TRBJ1-1, with TRBD1 identical over 8 bases. Trimming at V came to 4 bases and at J to 6 bases, leaving 23 bases not matched to a gene. CDR1 is SGDLS, CDR2 YYNGEE, per germline. CDR3 size: 19 residues. CDR3 in DNA: TGTGCCAGCAGCCCGGACAGGGCGAAAGCTGAGGAGCTGGTCCCTGAAGCTTTCTTT. Amino acid sequence: CASSPDRAKAEELVPEAFF.

The V call is TRBV4-1, the J call TRBJ2-7; D gene ambiguous. The germline CDR1 and CDR2 sequences are MGHRA and YSYEKL. The CDR3 sequence is 12 residues long. V lost 0 bases, J lost 6 bases, and 6 bases lay in between. The CDR3 region has the DNA TGCGCCAGCAGCCAAGATCCAGGCGAGCAGTACTTC. Amino acids: CASSQDPGEQYF.